This T cell receptor (beta chain) is from a study of T-cell memory formation after mild COVID-19. Between the trimmed V and J ends, which lost 3 bases and 7 bases, there was a span of 22 bases. The CDR3 extends over 16 amino acids. Per germline, CDR1 SGHRS and CDR2 YFSETQ. TCRdb re-called the 5' RACE reads with MiXCR, one entry per CDR3 protein. The sample yields about half a million distinct CDR3 sequences, around a sixth seen once. This clonotype turned up a few times. The clonotype originates from an adult woman who had mild COVID-19 (a few samples of this study predate the infection). Cell type and time point are not known. Sequencing was done on a sample of PBMCs or a T cell subset sorted from them (not recorded which). This rearrangement joins TRBV5-1 to TRBJ2-5, with D possibly being TRBD1 or TRBD2 (5 bases each). CDR3 sequence (DNA): TGCGCCAGCAGCTCCGTTGGGGCACCCGGGGCAAGGACCCAGTACTTC. It specifies CASSSVGAPGARTQYF.